Below, 5 T cell receptor beta chains from the same sample are listed, as sequenced in a study of blood T cells in healthy people across ages. Then a second PCR, running roughly 7 to 11 cycles, was carried out with a sample-barcoded 5' primer and a J-beta primer mix. Using its own MiXCR run on the 5' RACE reads, TCRdb lists one record per CDR3 protein. This sample has hundreds of thousands of distinct CDR3 sequences; approximately 25% occur once, and the top ten carry roughly 9.4%. The same data also went into a second study, on T cells of mothers and their children.

Sequencing input: blood. These receptors all come from a boy between 10 and 17 years old in good health.

J is TRBJ2-5 and V is TRBV7-2; the match to TRBD1 covers 8 bases. The J call may be wrong; the DNA end is better matched by TRBJ2-1. The CDR3 totals 15 residues. Germline CDR1 is SGHTA and CDR2 is FQGNSA. The CDR3 sequence: CASSLDRGEYNEQFF. CDR3 in DNA: TGTGCCAGCAGCTTAGACAGGGGGGAATACAATGAGCAGTTCTTC.

This clonotype has only a few counts. The chain employs TRBV18 and TRBJ2-1; 8 bases map to TRBD2. CDR1 is KGHSH and CDR2 is LQKENI in the germline V gene. This CDR3 spans 16 amino acids. V dropped 6 bases and J dropped 4; count of bases not matched to a gene: 11. DNA for the CDR3: TGTGCCAGCTCGTCAAGGAGTAGCGGGGATTACAATGAGCAGTTCTTC. Its protein product is CASSSRSSGDYNEQFF.

This clonotype was observed a few times. The chain joins TRBV11-1 to TRBJ2-1, with 8 positions matching TRBD2. The germline gives CDR1 SGHAT, CDR2 FQDESV (reference sequence). V was clipped by 5 bases and J by 4 bases; unmatched bases: 10. The CDR3 runs 16 residues. This CDR3 reads CASSPRGERGYNEQFF. The CDR3 nucleotides are TGTGCCAGCAGCCCGCGGGGGGAGCGGGGGTACAATGAGCAGTTCTTC.

The CDR3 sequence is CASSYYGTGGEETQYF. CDR3 in DNA: TGTGCCAGCAGTTACTACGGGACAGGGGGCGAAGAGACCCAGTACTTC. The V call is TRBV6-5, the J call TRBJ2-5, with 12 bases that match TRBD1. The junction had 3 bases not matched to a gene; V was cut back by 1 base and J by 3 bases. CDR3 size: 16 residues. Germline V gene data show CDR1 as MNHEY and CDR2 as SVGAGI.

In this sample, this clonotype turned up a few times. The V call is TRBV29-1, the J call TRBJ2-1, with D unresolved. The end of the DNA aligns better with TRBJ2-7, so the J call may be wrong. CDR1 and CDR2 (germline): SQVTM, ANQGSEA. This CDR3 is built from 14 residues. The CDR3, as DNA: TGCAGCGTTGAAGAGGTCGCAGGCGGCTACGAGCAGTACTTC. Protein product: CSVEEVAGGYEQYF.